The rows below give T cell receptor beta chains drawn from one sample of a study of CD8+CD57+ T cells in acquired aplastic anemia. TCRdb itself ran the reads through MiXCR, one entry per CDR3 protein. The sample consists of approximately 80,000 distinct CDR3 sequences, roughly 70% of them appearing once. The specimen was sorted CD4+, CD8+, or CD8+CD57+ T cells (not recorded which) from PBMCs. The source of these receptors is a human donor with aplastic anemia. Each CDR3 is given with its conserved first and last residue. D genes are given only for firm matches. Some rows have no size entry. The others give once, few or many, or a class for an expanded clone.

V gene	D gene	J gene	clone size	CDR3 protein	CDR3 DNA
TRBV7-9	.	TRBJ1-1	.	CASSFLETEAFF	TGTGCCAGCAGCTTCTTAGAGACTGAAGCTTTCTTT
TRBV2	.	TRBJ2-3	.	CASSGTVASTDTQYF	TGTGCCAGCAGTGGGACGGTTGCTAGCACAGATACGCAGTATTTT
TRBV7-2	.	TRBJ2-7	.	CASTKTTGLEQYF	TGTGCCAGCACCAAAACTACAGGGCTCGAGCAATACTTC
TRBV15	TRBD1	TRBJ2-7	medium-sized	CATSSSVGDSSYEQYF	TGTGCCACCAGCAGTAGTGTGGGGGACAGCTCCTACGAGCAGTACTTC
TRBV5-6	TRBD2	TRBJ2-7	many	CASSLGAGYIYEQYF	TGTGCCAGCAGCTTGGGAGCGGGATACATATACGAGCAGTACTTC
TRBV15	TRBD1	TRBJ2-5	.	CATSRDVGQGGETQYF	TGTGCCACCAGCAGAGATGTGGGACAGGGCGGGGAGACCCAGTACTTC
TRBV12-3/TRBV12-4	.	TRBJ2-7	.	CASCLGFGEQYF	TGTGCCAGCTGCCTCGGTTTCGGCGAGCAGTACTTC
TRBV7-6	TRBD2	TRBJ2-7	.	CASSTGSGGVYEQYF	TGTGCCAGCAGCACGGGTAGCGGGGGGGTGTACGAGCAGTACTTC
TRBV6-1	.	TRBJ2-2	.	CASTVSTGELFF	TGTGCCAGTACTGTTTCCACCGGGGAGCTGTTTTTT
TRBV20-1	TRBD1	TRBJ1-3	.	CSARGQGGNTIYF	TGCAGTGCTAGGGGACAGGGTGGAAACACCATATATTTT
TRBV2	TRBD2	TRBJ2-5	.	CASSSSAGNTEETQYF	TGTGCCAGCAGTTCGTCAGCGGGGAATACCGAAGAGACCCAGTACTTC
TRBV28	TRBD1	TRBJ2-3	.	CASSGTAYAEGTQYF	TGTGCCAGCAGCGGGACAGCCTATGCAGAGGGTACGCAGTATTTT
TRBV6-2/TRBV6-3	TRBD2	TRBJ2-5	.	CASSSGLAVQETQYF	TGTGCCAGCAGTTCGGGACTAGCGGTTCAAGAGACCCAGTACTTC
TRBV7-9	.	TRBJ1-2	.	CASSLDQSGAYGYIF	TGTGCCAGCAGCTTAGATCAGAGCGGCGCCTATGGCTACATCTTC
TRBV7-9	.	TRBJ2-7	once	CASSLEEGGYEQYF	TGTGCCAGCAGCTTAGAGGAGGGGGGCTACGAGCAGTACTTC
TRBV5-1	.	TRBJ2-7	.	CASSPSVGATEQYF	TGCGCCAGCAGTCCGAGCGTTGGGGCCACCGAGCAGTACTTC
TRBV2	.	TRBJ2-6	.	CASSEGTNSGANVLTF	TGTGCCAGCAGTGAAGGGACGAACTCTGGGGCCAACGTCCTGACTTTC
TRBV7-8	.	TRBJ1-6	.	CASSSSIRINSPLHF	TGTGCCAGCAGCTCATCTATTCGAATAAATTCACCCCTCCACTTT